The 23 T cell receptor beta chains listed next were all sequenced from one sample in a study of spatial heterogeneity in lung cancer. Study results and limitations: Intratumoral expanded alpha and beta TCR counts were found to track tumor mutation counts.

TCRdb used MiXCR to reprocess the 5' RACE reads, holding one entry per CDR3 protein. The data show about 10,000 distinct CDR3 sequences, under 8.5% seen once. Antigen specificity for these receptors is unknown. Sample time point: sample taken at primary tumor resection. This specimen consisted of lung tumor tissue, obtained at surgery. The receptors stem from a male donor with early-stage non-small cell lung cancer.

About this clonotype: A much larger clonotype is one base distant, so this may be a read error. This chain links TRBV20-1 with TRBJ2-7, with D tentatively TRBD2 (6 bases). Germline CDR1 and CDR2: DFQATT and SNEGSKA (reference sequence). V was clipped by 4 bases and J by 9 bases, with 16 bases between them. The CDR3 sequence is 12 residues long. CDR3 bases: TGCAGTGCTAAGCGGGTCCTAGGAGTGCAGTACTTC. This encodes CSAKRVLGVQYF.

This chain links TRBV7-3 with TRBJ2-3; D unclear. The length of the CDR3 is 13 residues. Germline-derived CDR1 and CDR2 are SGHTA and FQGTGA. The germline V and J ends were trimmed by 5 bases and 9 bases, with 15 bases remaining between them. The CDR3 reads CASSPQGRTTQYF. As DNA, the CDR3 is TGTGCCAGCAGCCCCCAAGGCCGAACCACGCAGTATTTT.

This clonotype counts as medium-sized. V gene TRBV7-3 combines with J gene TRBJ2-2, with D unclear. Germline CDR1 is SGHTA and CDR2 is FQGTGA. Deletions cut 3 bases from V and 2 bases from J, with 10 bases between. This CDR3 is built from 15 residues. DNA for the CDR3: TGTGCCAGCAGCTTCTCGGAGACTAACACCGGGGAGCTGTTTTTT. This codes for CASSFSETNTGELFF.

This sequence joins TRBV20-1 and TRBJ2-2; D uncertain. Trimming cost V 1 base and J 2 bases, with 8 bases left between them. This CDR3 is built from 14 residues. Per the germline V gene, CDR1 is DFQATT and CDR2 is SNEGSKA (reference sequence). The CDR3 region has the DNA TGCAGTGCTAGAGCTCGACAAAACACCGGGGAGCTGTTTTTT. This sequence encodes CSARARQNTGELFF.

The chain has TRBV20-1 and TRBJ2-1; 7 nucleotides match TRBD1. V shed 1 base, J shed 2 bases, and the junction held 5 bases outside the gene matches. Per the germline V gene, CDR1 is DFQATT and CDR2 is SNEGSKA (reference sequence). This CDR3 is 15 amino acids long. The CDR3 loop reads CSARGQGVTYNEQFF. The CDR3 DNA follows: TGCAGTGCTAGAGGGCAGGGGGTGACCTACAATGAGCAGTTCTTC.

This clonotype has a count of ten or more. The chain couples TRBV30 to TRBJ2-7; 8 nucleotides match TRBD1. After removal of 2 bases from V and 6 bases from J, the junction contained 3 bases not matched to a gene. Germline CDR1 GTSNPN, CDR2 SVGIG (reference sequence). CDR3 length: 12 residues. CDR3 in amino acids: CAWSLQGGEQYF. The CDR3, as DNA: TGTGCCTGGAGTCTACAGGGGGGCGAGCAGTACTTC.

This clonotype was detected only a few times. This rearrangement joins TRBV30 to TRBJ1-2; D gene unclear. The CDR3 totals 13 residues. Per the germline V gene, CDR1 is GTSNPN and CDR2 is SVGIG (reference sequence). V lost 5 bases and J 4 bases, leaving 14 bases between the germline ends. The CDR3 spells CAWERRRSYGYTF. The CDR3 nucleotides are TGTGCCTGGGAGAGGCGGAGGAGCTATGGCTACACCTTC.

This clonotype was seen at least ten times. The chain combines TRBV28 with TRBJ2-1, with TRBD2 matching 8 bases. Germline V CDR1 and CDR2: MDHEN, SYDVKM. The CDR3 sequence is 14 residues long. The V gene end was trimmed by 4 bases and the J gene end by 5 bases; junction bases not matched to a gene: 4. CDR3 bases: TGTGCCAGCAGTTCAGCGGGAGCCCACAATGAGCAGTTCTTC. Protein product: CASSSAGAHNEQFF.

This clonotype was counted a few times. V usage is TRBV29-1 and J usage is TRBJ2-2; possibly TRBD2 for D (7 bases). Trimming stripped 5 bases from V and 0 bases from J, with 13 bases between. Germline V gene data show CDR1 as SQVTM and CDR2 as ANQGSEA. The CDR3 is 15 residues long. Written as DNA, the CDR3 is TGCAGCGTTATTCCGGGGGGCTCGAACACCGGGGAGCTGTTTTTT. Translated: CSVIPGGSNTGELFF.

Note on this clonotype: This may arise from a read error, as a much more abundant clone is one base away. The V call is TRBV3-1, the J call TRBJ1-3; D is undetermined. Deletions cut 4 bases from V and 0 bases from J, with 10 bases between. The CDR3 covers 15 residues. CDR1 is LGHDT and CDR2 is YNNKEL in the germline V gene (reference sequence). As DNA, the CDR3 is TGTGCCAGCAGCCCCGGACTGGGCTCTGGAAACACCATATATTTT. It encodes CASSPGLGSGNTIYF.

V and J are TRBV18 and TRBJ2-1, with 11 bases identical to TRBD2. This CDR3 has 15 amino acids. V gave up 1 base and J gave up 7 bases; unmatched junction bases: 3. Germline V CDR1 and CDR2: KGHSH, LQKENI. In nucleotides, the CDR3 is TGTGCCAGCTCACCACTAGCGGGAGGGCCGAATGAGCAGTTCTTC. Translating it yields CASSPLAGGPNEQFF. The full variable domain, its missing parts supplied by reference TRBV18 and TRBJ2-1, is NAGVMQNPRHLVRRRGQEARLRCSPMKGHSHVYWYRQLPEEGLKFMVYLQKENIIDESGMPKERFSAEFPKEGPSILRIQQVVRGDSAAYFCASSPLAGGPNEQFFGPGTRLTVL.

This clonotype was recorded at least ten times. The chain joins TRBV5-6 to TRBJ2-3; D is uncertain. The CDR3 is 15 amino acids. The germline CDR1 and CDR2 sequences are SGHDT and YYEEEE. Trimming removed 0 bases at V and 4 bases at J, with 12 bases between. The DNA for the CDR3 is TGTGCCAGCAGCTTGGGGGGTGCCCTCGCAGATACGCAGTATTTT. Protein product: CASSLGGALADTQYF.

At least ten counts were recorded for this clonotype. V gene TRBV29-1 combines with J gene TRBJ2-3; 8 nucleotides line up with TRBD2. Germline V lookup: CDR1 SQVTM, CDR2 ANQGSEA. The CDR3 loop spans 14 amino acids. J was trimmed by 2 bases and V by 6 bases; bases with no gene match: 7. The CDR3 sequence: CSVGSGAHTDTQYF. The CDR3 DNA follows: TGCAGCGTCGGTAGCGGGGCTCACACAGATACGCAGTATTTT.

With respect to this clonotype: This may arise from a read error, as a much more abundant clone is one base away. The chain is built from TRBV10-3 and TRBJ2-3; D is unresolved. This CDR3 has 12 residues. Per the germline V gene, CDR1 is ENHRY and CDR2 is SYGVKD. The CDR3 DNA follows: TGTGCCTTCAGTGACACCACAGATACGCAGTATTTT. Its protein product is CAFSDTTDTQYF.

Remarks on this clonotype: A read error may be the cause here, since a much bigger clone is one base away. The chain links TRBV11-2 to TRBJ2-1; a possible D gene is TRBD2 (6 bases). Deletions cut 4 bases from V and 0 bases from J, with 22 bases between. Germline CDR1 is SGHAT and CDR2 is FQNNGV. CDR3 length equals 19 residues. CDR3 bases: TGTGCCAGCAGCTCAATTAGCGGAGGCTTTGTCAGCTCCTACAATGAGCAGTTCTTC. Its protein is CASSSISGGFVSSYNEQFF.

The CDR3 is CASSLGTSRGNEQFF. CDR3 coding DNA: TGTGCCAGCAGCTTAGGGACTAGTCGGGGCAATGAGCAGTTCTTC. The chain employs TRBV7-2 and TRBJ2-1; 7 nucleotides align to TRBD2. The germline CDR1 and CDR2 sequences are SGHTA and FQGNSA. V was pared by 1 base and J by 6 bases, with 6 bases of the junction left unmatched. The CDR3 is made up of 15 amino acids.

The chain combines TRBV7-2 with TRBJ2-3; TRBD2 matches at 10 bases. The CDR3 covers 13 residues. Germline CDR1 reads SGHTA; CDR2 reads FQGNSA. The V and J ends lost 0 bases and 11 bases, in that order; junction bases with no gene match: 2. DNA for the CDR3: TGTGCCAGCAGCTTAGCAGCGGGAGGGCAGCAGTATTTT. Protein sequence: CASSLAAGGQQYF.

This clonotype was counted many times. CDR3 nucleotides: TGCAGCGTCCTGGGGACTAGCGGAAGCTCCTACGAGCAGTACTTC. It encodes CSVLGTSGSSYEQYF. The chain has TRBV29-1 and TRBJ2-7, with 11 positions matching TRBD2. Germline lookup yields CDR1 SQVTM and CDR2 ANQGSEA. CDR3 length: 15 residues. V was clipped by 6 bases and J by 0 bases; unmatched bases: 7.

In this sample, this clonotype turned up many times. The CDR3 DNA follows: TGTGCCAGCAGCTTAGGCGGCGGGAGTGAAACAGATACGCAGTATTTT. Translation: CASSLGGGSETDTQYF. The V and J genes are TRBV7-3 and TRBJ2-3; 7 nucleotides agree with TRBD2. V lost 2 bases to trimming and J lost 3 bases; unmatched junction nucleotides: 8. The CDR3 runs to 16 residues. Germline loops: CDR1 SGHTA, CDR2 FQGTGA.

This clonotype was seen many times. CDR3 amino acids: CSVEDHFGSGRRDEQFF. The CDR3 DNA sequence: TGCAGCGTTGAAGATCACTTTGGAAGCGGGAGGCGGGATGAGCAGTTCTTC. The chain couples TRBV29-1 to TRBJ2-1, with 9 bases fitting TRBD2. The junction had 14 bases not matched to a gene; V was cut back by 0 bases and J by 8 bases. Looked up from germline, CDR1 is SQVTM and CDR2 is ANQGSEA. The CDR3 spans 17 residues.

This clonotype occurred many times. The gene calls are TRBV27 and TRBJ2-2; D is perhaps TRBD1 (7 bases). Trimming took off 3 bases at V and 7 bases at J, with 15 bases between the two ends. The CDR3 has 15 amino acids. Germline CDR1 and CDR2: MNHEY and SMNVEV (reference sequence). The CDR3 sequence: CASSLRRGRLGELFF. CDR3 DNA: TGTGCCAGCAGTTTGAGGAGGGGGCGCCTCGGGGAGCTGTTTTTT.

In its sample, this clonotype was seen many times. The J gene is TRBJ2-4, the V gene TRBV6-2 or TRBV6-3; 7 nucleotides line up with TRBD1. Germline CDR1 is MNHEY and CDR2 is SVGEGT. The CDR3 loop spans 12 amino acids. The V gene end was trimmed by 2 bases and the J gene end by 12 bases; junction bases not matched to a gene: 4. CDR3 residues: CASSYGTDTQYF. CDR3 sequence (DNA): TGTGCCAGCAGTTACGGGACAGACACTCAGTACTTC.

In this sample, this clonotype turned up a few times. The CDR3 DNA is TGTGCCAGCAGCCGGGGACTCCATCCGGAGACCCAGTACTTC. Translating it yields CASSRGLHPETQYF. The chain employs TRBV7-2 and TRBJ2-5, with D perhaps matching TRBD2 (6 bases). V was cut by 5 bases and J by 5 bases, with 15 bases left in between. Germline values: CDR1 SGHTA, CDR2 FQGNSA. The length of the CDR3 is 14 residues.